This T cell receptor beta chain derives from a study of OX40 agonist ivuxolimab in advanced cancers. Here immunoSEQ multiplex PCR was the method, and the copy in TCRdb shows in-frame clones only, minus some. The sample lists roughly 46,000 clones; about nine tenths were seen once. The CDR3 is 15 amino acids. V was cut by 3 bases and J by 0 bases, with 9 bases left in between. Germline CDR1 and CDR2: LNHDA and SQIVND (reference sequence). V gene TRBV19 combines with J gene TRBJ2-1; a weak D match, TRBD2 (5 bases). The receptor's source is an adult with an advanced solid tumor such as melanoma, head and neck, liver or kidney cancer. The sample here was CD4+ or CD8+ T cells sorted from blood, taken in a trial of the OX40 agonist ivuxolimab. The CDR3 sequence is CASSITGSSYNEQFF. The CDR3 DNA follows: TGTGCCAGTAGTATCACGGGGAGCTCCTACAATGAGCAGTTCTTC.